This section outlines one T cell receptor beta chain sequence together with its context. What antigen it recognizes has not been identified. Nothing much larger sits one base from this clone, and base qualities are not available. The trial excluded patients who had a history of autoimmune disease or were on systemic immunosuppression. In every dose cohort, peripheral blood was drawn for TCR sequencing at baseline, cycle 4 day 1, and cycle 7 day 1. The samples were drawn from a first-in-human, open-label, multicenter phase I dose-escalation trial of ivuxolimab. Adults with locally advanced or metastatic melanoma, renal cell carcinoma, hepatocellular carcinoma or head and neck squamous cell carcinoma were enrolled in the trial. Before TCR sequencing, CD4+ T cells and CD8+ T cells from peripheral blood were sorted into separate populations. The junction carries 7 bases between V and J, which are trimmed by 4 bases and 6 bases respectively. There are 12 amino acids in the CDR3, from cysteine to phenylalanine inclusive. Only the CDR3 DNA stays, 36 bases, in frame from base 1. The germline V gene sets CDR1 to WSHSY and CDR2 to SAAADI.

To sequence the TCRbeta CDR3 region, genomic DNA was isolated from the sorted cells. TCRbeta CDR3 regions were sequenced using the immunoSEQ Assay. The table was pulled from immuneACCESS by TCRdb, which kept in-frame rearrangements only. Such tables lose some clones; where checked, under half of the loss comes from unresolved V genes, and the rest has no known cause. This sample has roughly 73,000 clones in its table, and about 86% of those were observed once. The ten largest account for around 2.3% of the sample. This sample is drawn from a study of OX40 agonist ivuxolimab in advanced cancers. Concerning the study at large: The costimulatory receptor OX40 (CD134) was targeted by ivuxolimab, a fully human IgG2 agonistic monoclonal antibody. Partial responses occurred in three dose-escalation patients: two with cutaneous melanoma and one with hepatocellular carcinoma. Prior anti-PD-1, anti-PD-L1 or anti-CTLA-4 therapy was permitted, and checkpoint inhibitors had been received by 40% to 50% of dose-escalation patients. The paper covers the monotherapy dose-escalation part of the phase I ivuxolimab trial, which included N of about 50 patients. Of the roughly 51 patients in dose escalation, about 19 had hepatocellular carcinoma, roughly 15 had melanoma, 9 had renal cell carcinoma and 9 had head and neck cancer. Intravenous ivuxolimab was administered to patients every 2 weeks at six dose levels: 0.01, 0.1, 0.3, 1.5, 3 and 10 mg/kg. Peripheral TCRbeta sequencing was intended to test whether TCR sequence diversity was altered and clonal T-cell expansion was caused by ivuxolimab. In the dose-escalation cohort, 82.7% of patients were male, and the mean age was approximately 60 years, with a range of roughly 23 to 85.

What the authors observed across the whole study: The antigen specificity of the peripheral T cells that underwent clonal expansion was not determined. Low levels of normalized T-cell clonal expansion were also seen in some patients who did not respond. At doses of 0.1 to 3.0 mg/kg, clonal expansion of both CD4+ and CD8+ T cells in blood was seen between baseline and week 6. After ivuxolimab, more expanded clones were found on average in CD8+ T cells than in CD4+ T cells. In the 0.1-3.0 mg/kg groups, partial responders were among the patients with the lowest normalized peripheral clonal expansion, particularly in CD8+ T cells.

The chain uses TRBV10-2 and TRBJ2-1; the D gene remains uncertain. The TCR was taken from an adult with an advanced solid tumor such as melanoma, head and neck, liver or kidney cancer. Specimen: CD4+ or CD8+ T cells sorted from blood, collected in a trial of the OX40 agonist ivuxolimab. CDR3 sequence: CASSVNGNEQFF. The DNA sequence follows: TGCGCCAGCAGTGTAAATGGCAATGAGCAGTTCTTC.